This T cell receptor beta chain was identified during a study of graft-versus-host responses after intestinal transplantation. The overall study: Tacrolimus plus steroids were given to all recipients for two to three years, preceded by anti-thymocyte globulin induction. Notes on the study in general: Allografts of one patient group, those with graft-donor T cell macrochimerism, had high graft-versus-host to host-versus-graft clonal ratios. Recipient marrow held GvH clones, some first seen in ileum or blood.

Remarks on this clone: Its antigen is unknown.

Between the trimmed V and J ends, which lost 2 bases and 2 bases, there was a span of 11 bases. This CDR3 contains 14 residues. Germline V lookup: CDR1 SGHRS, CDR2 YFSETQ. TCRdb keeps only in-frame clones here, not all; method: immunoSEQ multiplex PCR. This table holds under 95,000 clones, about 87% found once. Source: unstimulated CD4+ T cells sorted from spleen or lymph node cells, taken before transplant. This TCR was sampled from a human donor who was the organ donor for an intestinal transplant. V is TRBV5-1 and J is TRBJ2-7, with D maybe TRBD2 (5 bases). CDR3 bases: TGCGCCAGCAGCTTAGGACTCGGGGCCTACGAGCAGTACTTC. This encodes CASSLGLGAYEQYF. The whole variable domain, remainder taken from reference TRBV5-1 and TRBJ2-7, is KAGVTQTPRYLIKTRGQQVTLSCSPISGHRSVSWYQQTPGQGLQFLFEYFSETQRNKGNFPGRFSGRQFSNSRSEMNVSTLELGDSALYLCASSLGLGAYEQYFGPGTRLTVT.